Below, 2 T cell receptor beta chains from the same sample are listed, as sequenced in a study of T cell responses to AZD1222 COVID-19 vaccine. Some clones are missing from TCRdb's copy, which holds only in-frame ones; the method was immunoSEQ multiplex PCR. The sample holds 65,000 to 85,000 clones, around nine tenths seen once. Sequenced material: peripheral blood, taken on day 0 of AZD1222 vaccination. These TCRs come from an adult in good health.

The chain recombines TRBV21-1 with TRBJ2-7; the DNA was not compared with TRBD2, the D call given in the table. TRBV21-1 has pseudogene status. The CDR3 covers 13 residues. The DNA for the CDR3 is TGTGCCCGCGTCCGGGAGGGCTTCCACGAGCAGTACTTC. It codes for CARVREGFHEQYF.

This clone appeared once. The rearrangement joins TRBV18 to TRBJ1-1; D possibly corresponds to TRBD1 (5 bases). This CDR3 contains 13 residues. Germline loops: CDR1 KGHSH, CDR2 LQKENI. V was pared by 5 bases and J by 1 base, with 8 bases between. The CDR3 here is CASSAGPNTEAFF. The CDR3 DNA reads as TGTGCCAGCTCAGCGGGACCGAACACTGAAGCTTTCTTT. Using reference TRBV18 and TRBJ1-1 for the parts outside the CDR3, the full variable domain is NAGVMQNPRHLVRRRGQEARLRCSPMKGHSHVYWYRQLPEEGLKFMVYLQKENIIDESGMPKERFSAEFPKEGPSILRIQQVVRGDSAAYFCASSAGPNTEAFFGQGTRLTVV.